The 17 T cell receptor beta chains below were found in one sample sequenced in a study of cytomegalovirus exposure and HLA in healthy donors. The PCR contained 60 Vbeta and 13 Jbeta primers. Repertoires were generated with immunoSEQ multiplex PCR, while TCRdb's copy carries only in-frame clones and drops some. Altogether about 180,000 clones are present, about 80% being singletons, with the ten largest covering over 1.1%. What was sequenced was PBMCs. These receptors were obtained from a man aged 18 to 29 in good health and CMV-seronegative.

This rearrangement joins TRBV19 to TRBJ1-1; TRBD1 might be the D (6 bases). Germline assignment: CDR1 LNHDA and CDR2 SQIVND (reference sequence). CDR3 length equals 14 residues. The V gene lost 3 bases and the J gene lost 1 base, with 9 bases spanning the gap. The CDR3 sequence: CASSMAGANTEAFF. CDR3 coding DNA: TGTGCCAGTAGTATGGCAGGGGCGAACACTGAAGCTTTCTTT.

V gene TRBV5-8 combines with J gene TRBJ1-1; 10 bases line up with TRBD1. This CDR3 contains 15 residues. CDR1 is SGHTS, CDR2 YDEGEE, per germline. J lost 3 bases, V lost 4 bases, and 6 bases had no gene match. The DNA of the CDR3 is TGTGCCAGCAGCATAGGGACAGGGGTCCACACTGAAGCTTTCTTT. Its protein is CASSIGTGVHTEAFF.

The rearrangement uses TRBV11-1 and TRBJ2-1; tentative D call: TRBD1 (6 bases). Per germline, CDR1 SGHAT and CDR2 FQDESV (reference sequence). Trimming left V 5 bases short and J 0 bases short, with 14 bases between. CDR3 length: 16 residues. CDR3 sequence (DNA): TGTGCCAGCAGCGTGGGACACCGTAGCTCCTACAATGAGCAGTTCTTC. Translated: CASSVGHRSSYNEQFF.

This chain joins TRBV7-2 and TRBJ2-7, with D unclear. V was clipped by 1 base and J by 5 bases, with 15 bases between them. The CDR3 covers 15 residues. Germline V lookup: CDR1 SGHTA, CDR2 FQGNSA. DNA for the CDR3: TGTGCCAGCAGCTTAGTTCCCCAGGTCGGCGACGAGCAGTACTTC. It is translated as CASSLVPQVGDEQYF.

The chain recombines TRBV7-2 with TRBJ2-5, with TRBD2 identical over 9 bases. The germline CDR1 and CDR2 sequences are SGHTA and FQGNSA. With 2 bases clipped from V and 0 bases from J, the junction kept 1 base outside the gene matches. The CDR3 is 15 amino acids. CDR3 DNA sequence: TGTGCCAGCAGCTTAAGCGGGGGGTACCAAGAGACCCAGTACTTC. It is translated as CASSLSGGYQETQYF.

The V and J genes are TRBV2 and TRBJ1-1; 12 bases are a match to TRBD1. V was clipped by 5 bases and J by 0 bases; unmatched bases: 4. Germline lookup yields CDR1 SNHLY and CDR2 FYNNEI. The CDR3 length is 16 residues. As DNA, the CDR3 is TGTGCCAGCAGTTGGGACAGGGGGCCCTTGAACACTGAAGCTTTCTTT. It is translated as CASSWDRGPLNTEAFF.

This chain links TRBV28 with TRBJ2-7, with a tentative D call TRBD2 (5 bases). Deletions cut 6 bases from V and 2 bases from J, with 11 bases between. Germline V gives CDR1 MDHEN, CDR2 SYDVKM. The CDR3 is made up of 13 amino acids. The CDR3 DNA sequence: TGTGCCAGCAGAGCGGACTTGACCTACGAGCAGTACTTC. It yields the protein CASRADLTYEQYF.

The chain recombines TRBV2 with TRBJ1-1; 10 positions agree with TRBD1. J lost 4 bases, V lost 11 bases, and 10 bases had no gene match. CDR1 SNHLY and CDR2 FYNNEI come from the germline V gene. This CDR3 comprises 14 residues. CDR3 nucleotide sequence: TGTGCCTCCGGAAGGGACAGGGGTCCCACTGAAGCTTTCTTT. Translated, it gives CASGRDRGPTEAFF. The entire variable domain, with the rest obtained from reference TRBV2 and TRBJ1-1, is as follows: EPEVTQTPSHQVTQMGQEVILRCVPISNHLYFYWYRQILGQKVEFLVSFYNNEISEKSEIFDDQFSVERPDGSNFTLKIRSTKLEDSAMYFCASGRDRGPTEAFFGQGTRLTVV.

This clone was counted between two and nine times. This chain connects TRBV5-6 to TRBJ1-1; D gene uncertain. Germline CDR1 and CDR2: SGHDT and YYEEEE. Between the trimmed V and J ends, which lost 0 bases and 0 bases, there was a span of 6 bases. CDR3 size: 14 residues. The CDR3 region is CASSLERMNTEAFF. DNA of the CDR3: TGTGCCAGCAGCTTGGAGAGAATGAACACTGAAGCTTTCTTT.

Concerning this clone itself: This specimen includes other DNA sequences encoding the same CDR3. This sequence joins TRBV7-9 and TRBJ2-7, with D possibly TRBD2 on 5 matching bases. The V gene lost 5 bases and the J gene lost 7 bases, with 12 bases spanning the gap. CDR1 is SEHNR, CDR2 FQNEAQ, per germline (reference sequence). This CDR3 spans 12 amino acids. The CDR3, as DNA: TGTGCCAGCAGCCTCTCTAGGGAGGAGCAGTACTTC. Protein product: CASSLSREEQYF.

The chain couples TRBV20-1 to TRBJ2-7; D is possibly TRBD1 (6 bases). The CDR3 is made up of 11 amino acids. The V and J ends lost 3 bases and 6 bases respectively, with 9 bases between them. Germline assignment: CDR1 DFQATT and CDR2 SNEGSKA (reference sequence). The CDR3 region is CSASTGSEQYF. The CDR3 DNA follows: TGCAGTGCTAGCACAGGGTCCGAGCAGTACTTC.

The J gene is TRBJ2-5, the V gene TRBV6-1; 7 nucleotides agree with TRBD1. TRBJ2-7 matches the DNA end more closely, so the J call is doubtful. Germline V gene sequence: CDR1 MNHNS, CDR2 SASEGT. The CDR3 extends over 15 amino acids. The CDR3 nucleotides read TGTGCCAGCTGCCGAGAGGGGGCGAGCTCCTACGAGCAGTACTTC. Translating gives CASCREGASSYEQYF.

The CDR3 coding sequence is TGTGCCAGCAGCTTTGGAGGAGGTAATGAGCAGTTCTTC. Its translation: CASSFGGGNEQFF. V and J are TRBV7-8 and TRBJ2-1; D possibly corresponds to TRBD2 (5 bases). Germline CDR1 and CDR2: SGHVS and FQNEAQ. With 3 bases removed from V and 7 bases from J, the gap between germline ends came to 10 bases. The CDR3 has 13 residues.

The CDR3 region is CASSPGGSGRAREQFF. The CDR3 coding sequence is TGTGCCAGCAGCCCCGGGGGTAGCGGGAGGGCCAGGGAGCAGTTCTTC. V gene TRBV7-3 combines with J gene TRBJ2-1, with 11 bases fitting TRBD2. Germline CDR1 reads SGHTA; CDR2 reads FQGTGA. Trimming at V came to 5 bases and at J to 10 bases, leaving 13 bases not matched to a gene. CDR3 length: 16 amino acids.

This clone was observed a few times. The rearrangement uses TRBV5-1 and TRBJ1-2, with 11 bases that match TRBD1. The V segment lost 5 bases and the J segment 8 bases; nucleotides outside the gene matches: 8. Germline V gene sequence: CDR1 SGHRS, CDR2 YFSETQ. The CDR3 covers 14 residues. The CDR3 is CASRVRTGGDGYTF. The CDR3 region has the DNA TGCGCCAGCAGGGTAAGGACAGGGGGCGACGGCTACACCTTC.

The chain joins TRBV6-1 to TRBJ2-2, with 7 bases matching TRBD1. Germline CDR1 MNHNS, CDR2 SASEGT. V shed 7 bases, J shed 1 base, and the junction held 6 bases outside the gene matches. The CDR3 loop spans 15 amino acids. CDR3 protein: CASIPAGGNTGELFF. The CDR3, as DNA: TGTGCCAGCATTCCGGCAGGGGGGAACACCGGGGAGCTGTTTTTT.

V is TRBV9 and J is TRBJ2-3; D is perhaps TRBD2 (6 bases). There are 13 residues in the CDR3. CDR1 is SGDLS, CDR2 YYNGEE, per germline. The ends were cut back, 3 bases at V and 10 bases at J, with 15 bases in the middle. CDR3 amino acids: CASSGDLGRAQYF. CDR3 coding DNA: TGTGCCAGCAGCGGGGACTTGGGCCGTGCGCAGTATTTT.